This TCR beta chain was observed in a study of CD8+CD57+ T cells in acquired aplastic anemia (dated by TCRdb to 2016 to 2019). Background for the entire study: Extracted DNA from sorted CD4+ and CD8+ cells averaged approximately 3 ug, ranging from roughly 0.17 to 30 ug. For healthy donor samples, the average read count was around 9.8 million for CD4+ cells and roughly 12 million for CD8+ cells.

The study deep-sequenced TCR repertoires of sorted CD4+ and CD8+ blood T cells from severe aplastic anemia patients and healthy subjects. Ficoll-Paque density gradient centrifugation was used to isolate peripheral blood mononuclear cells. Before DNA extraction, CD4+ and CD8+ T cells were sorted with FACS or magnetic beads. Points on this clonotype: Its antigen remains undetermined. Within one base of it there is no much larger clone, and no base qualities were kept.

Beyond this particular receptor, the publication reports: Patients and healthy controls showed no significant difference in CD8+ Simpson's diversity (P=0.060). Twenty-nine CD8+ CDR3 sequences were shared between patients and controls but appeared highly expressed in patients and within their immunodominant clones.

From the germline V gene, CDR1 is SGHTA and CDR2 is FQGNSA. V is reduced by 5 bases and J by 1 base, leaving a spacing of 12 bases between them. From the cysteine through the phenylalanine, the CDR3 covers 14 amino acids. The retained sequence is limited to the CDR3, 42 bases, with the frame set at the first base. TCR beta VDJ combination and CDR3 sequence profiling used genomic DNA as the template. An Illumina HiSeq 2000 was used for TCR repertoire sequencing. As for the original processing: TRBV/TRBJ rearrangement plots, CDR3 size and DJ length profiles, and Simpson's diversity index were used to assess repertoires. The most abundant DNA sequence in the deep sequencing data was defined as the immunodominant clone. CDR3 amino acid sequences were screened for sharing across subjects and compared with published repertoires and the VDJdb database. TCRdb reprocessing: public reads trimmed at Q25 with fastp, clones called with MiXCR, in-frame beta chains kept. CDR3 protein duplicates are merged, each entry listing the most common genes and DNA. These V and J calls rely on TCRdb rather than the paper's analysis. The sample table contains about 110,000 distinct CDR3 sequences; only one count was recorded for around 53% of them. The top ten clonotypes cover roughly 34% of the sample.

The source material was sorted CD4+, CD8+, or CD8+CD57+ T cells (not recorded which) from PBMCs. The origin of this receptor is a human donor in good health, serving as a control. In this chain, TRBV7-2 is recombined with TRBJ2-7; there is no confident call for the D gene. Here is the DNA: TGTGCCAGCAGCCAAACGGGTTCATCCTACGAGCAGTACTTC. This gives the protein CASSQTGSSYEQYF.